The 14 T cell receptor beta chains presented below share a single source sample, sequenced in a study of CD8+ T cells in alopecia areata. Isolated RNA was reverse transcribed into cDNA used as the sequencing template. Measured with immunoSEQ multiplex PCR; TCRdb has only the in-frame clones, and not every one. The data contain tens of thousands of clones, about 30% of them singletons. Noted treatment: oral pan-JAK inhibitor, 5-10 mg twice daily. The material was CD8+ T cells sorted from blood, obtained at week 4, from a patient treated with tofacitinib. The source is a human donor with alopecia areata.

This clone was detected only a few times. At one boundary the junction diverges from the germline segment, which might be a read error. The chain carries TRBV7-9 and TRBJ2-1; D is undetermined. CDR1 is SEHNR and CDR2 is FQNEAQ in the germline V gene (reference sequence). This CDR3 is built from 12 residues. This CDR3 is CASSRTSPGRVF. CDR3 nucleotide sequence: TGTGCCAGCAGCCGCACCAGCCCCGGTCGTGTCTTC.

This clone was detected a few times. V and J are TRBV27 and TRBJ2-7; 10 bases match TRBD2. Germline CDR1 reads MNHEY; CDR2 reads SMNVEV (reference sequence). The CDR3 runs to 14 residues. V shed 8 bases and J 3 bases; nucleotides not matched to a gene: 7. The CDR3: CASCSSGSFYEQYF. The DNA of the CDR3 is TGTGCCAGCTGCTCTAGCGGGAGCTTCTACGAGCAGTACTTC.

There are a few counts of this clone. The chain recombines TRBV29-1 with TRBJ2-7; TRBD1 aligns across 10 bases. CDR3 length: 15 amino acids. Trimming took 0 bases from V and 4 from J; bases not matched to a gene: 6. Germline V gives CDR1 SQVTM, CDR2 ANQGSEA. CDR3 amino acids: CSVEDPDRGEYEQYF. The CDR3 DNA reads as TGCAGCGTTGAAGATCCGGACAGGGGGGAGTACGAGCAGTACTTC.

This rearrangement joins TRBV11-2 to TRBJ2-1; D not resolved. CDR3 length: 11 residues. Trimming left V 6 bases short and J 5 bases short, with 5 bases between. CDR1 is SGHAT and CDR2 is FQNNGV in the germline V gene. This chain's CDR3 is CASRLNNEQFF. DNA of the CDR3: TGTGCCAGCAGGCTAAACAATGAGCAGTTCTTC.

The V and J genes are TRBV6-5 and TRBJ2-4, with D unclear. Germline CDR1 is MNHEY and CDR2 is SVGAGI. Trimming took off 0 bases at V and 9 bases at J, with 3 bases between the two ends. This CDR3 is 11 amino acids long. The CDR3 coding sequence is TGTGCCAGCAGTTACTCCGGCATTCAGTACTTC. It encodes CASSYSGIQYF.

The V gene is TRBV27, the J gene TRBJ2-3, with D maybe TRBD1 (5 bases). Germline V CDR1 and CDR2: MNHEY, SMNVEV (reference sequence). The CDR3 is 15 amino acids. Trimming shortened V by 7 bases and J by 2 bases, and 16 bases separated the two germline ends. The CDR3 loop reads CASTSHVRDTDTQYF. CDR3 DNA: TGTGCCAGCACCTCCCATGTCAGGGACACAGATACGCAGTATTTT.

This clone was detected only a few times. This rearrangement joins TRBV7-2 to TRBJ2-7; 11 positions match TRBD2. The germline CDR1 and CDR2 sequences are SGHTA and FQGNSA. The V and J ends lost 5 bases and 2 bases, in that order; junction bases with no gene match: 5. The CDR3 is 15 residues long. The CDR3 sequence is CASSPGTSGPYEQYF. The DNA for the CDR3 is TGTGCCAGCAGCCCAGGGACTAGCGGTCCCTACGAGCAGTACTTC.

This clone was detected only a few times. The same CDR3 also results from other DNA sequences found in this sample. This CDR3 is CSVVRGGEQYF. The CDR3 DNA sequence: TGCAGCGTTGTCAGGGGTGGCGAGCAGTACTTC. The V and J genes are TRBV29-1 and TRBJ2-7; a possible D gene is TRBD1 (6 bases). This CDR3 has 11 amino acids. The V gene lost 4 bases and the J gene lost 6 bases, with 10 bases spanning the gap. Germline assignment: CDR1 SQVTM and CDR2 ANQGSEA.

This clone has just a few counts. The chain joins TRBV6-5 to TRBJ1-5; TRBD1 matches 9 bases. In germline, CDR1 is MNHEY, CDR2 SVGAGI. V trimming: 5 bases; J trimming: 5 bases; junction bases outside the gene matches: 1. The CDR3 runs 13 residues. CDR3 sequence reads: CASSGTGYQPQHF. The CDR3 DNA reads TGTGCCAGCAGTGGGACAGGGTATCAGCCCCAGCATTTT.

This clone was seen a few times. V usage is TRBV4-2 and J usage is TRBJ2-1, with 8 nucleotides matching TRBD2. Germline-derived CDR1 and CDR2 are LGHNA and YNFKEQ. V shed 1 base and J 3 bases; nucleotides not matched to a gene: 2. The CDR3 has 15 amino acids. The CDR3 sequence: CASSQVAGGYNEQFF. CDR3 nucleotides: TGTGCCAGCAGCCAAGTGGCGGGAGGCTACAATGAGCAGTTCTTC.

The chain employs TRBV30 and TRBJ2-7; 7 bases are a match to TRBD1. The CDR3 length is 12 residues. CDR1 GTSNPN and CDR2 SVGIG come from the germline V gene (reference sequence). Unmatched junction bases numbered 7, after V lost 1 base and J lost 10 bases. CDR3 coding DNA: TGTGCCTGGAGTGCCTCCGGGACAGCCCAGTACTTC. Its translation: CAWSASGTAQYF.

This clone appeared a few times. The rearrangement links TRBV5-1 to TRBJ2-7, with TRBD2 as a possible D gene (5 bases). V lost 4 bases, J lost 2 bases, and 7 bases lay in between. This CDR3 region has 12 residues. CDR1 SGHRS and CDR2 YFSETQ come from the germline V gene. Here the CDR3 reads CASSNGTYEQYF. In nucleotides, the CDR3 is TGCGCCAGCAGCAACGGGACCTACGAGCAGTACTTC.

There are a few counts of this clone. This chain connects TRBV7-2 to TRBJ1-2, with no clear D. This CDR3 comprises 12 residues. Germline values: CDR1 SGHTA, CDR2 FQGNSA. V was trimmed by 2 bases and J by 7 bases, leaving 8 bases between them. The CDR3 nucleotides read TGTGCCAGCAGCTTACCCTACGCTGGCTACACCTTC. It codes for CASSLPYAGYTF.

This clone has more than one count but fewer than ten. This rearrangement joins TRBV5-1 to TRBJ1-5; the match to TRBD1 covers 7 bases. Germline V gene lookup returns CDR1 SGHRS and CDR2 YFSETQ. The V and J ends lost 0 bases and 4 bases, in that order; junction bases with no gene match: 4. CDR3 size: 15 residues. Here the CDR3 reads CASSLETGRNQPQHF. CDR3 coding DNA: TGCGCCAGCAGCTTGGAGACAGGGAGGAATCAGCCCCAGCATTTT.